This entry describes one T cell receptor (beta chain). This entry belongs to a study of blood T cell repertoires in COVID-19. About the research overall: Acute-phase and convalescent COVID-19 samples originated in the United States, Italy and Spain.

Germline-derived CDR1 and CDR2 are GTSNPN and SVGIG (reference sequence). This CDR3 comprises 14 residues. The germline V and J ends were trimmed by 0 bases and 7 bases, with 13 bases remaining between them. Seattle enrolled patients during active infection and tracked them longitudinally. Original data processing: Using reference gene primer amplification, nucleated cell counts were estimated. The repertoire was sequenced with immunoSEQ multiplex PCR; TCRdb's copy has only in-frame clones and lacks some. V, J and clone size are those of that table, while D and trimming were read from the DNA. The data hold fewer than 350,000 clones, with roughly 88% observed a single time.

The origin of this receptor is a young woman with COVID-19, enrolled during active disease. Sequenced input: peripheral blood. The rearrangement uses TRBV30 and TRBJ1-5; tentative D call: TRBD1 (5 bases). DNA of the CDR3: TGTGCCTGGAGTGTAGGGGCGGGGGGGCAGCCCCAGCATTTT. It specifies CAWSVGAGGQPQHF. The full variable domain, rest sourced from reference TRBV30 and TRBJ1-5, is SQTIHQWPATLVQPVGSPLSLECTVEGTSNPNLYWYRQAAGRGLQLLFYSVGIGQISSEVPQNLSASRPQDRQFILSSKKLLLSDSGFYLCAWSVGAGGQPQHFGDGTRLSIL.